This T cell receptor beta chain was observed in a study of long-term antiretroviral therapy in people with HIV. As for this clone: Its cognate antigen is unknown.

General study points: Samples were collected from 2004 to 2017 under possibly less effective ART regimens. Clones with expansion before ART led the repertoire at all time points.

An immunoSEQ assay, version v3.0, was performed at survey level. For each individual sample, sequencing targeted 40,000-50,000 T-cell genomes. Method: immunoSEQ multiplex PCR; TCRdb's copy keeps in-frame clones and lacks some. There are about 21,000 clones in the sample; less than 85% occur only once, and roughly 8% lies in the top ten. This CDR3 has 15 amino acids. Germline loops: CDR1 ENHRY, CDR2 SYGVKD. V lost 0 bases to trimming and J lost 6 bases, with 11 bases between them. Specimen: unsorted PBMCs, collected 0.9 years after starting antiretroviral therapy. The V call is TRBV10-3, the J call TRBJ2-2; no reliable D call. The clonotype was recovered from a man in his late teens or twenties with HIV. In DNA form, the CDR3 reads TGTGCCATCAGTGAGTCCTTTAGTGAGGCCGGGGAGCTGTTTTTT. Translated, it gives CAISESFSEAGELFF.